The 10 T cell receptor beta chains below were found in one sample sequenced in a study of T cells in tuberculosis. Measured with immunoSEQ multiplex PCR; TCRdb has only the in-frame clones, and not every one. Of about 43,000 clones listed, about 94% are singletons. Material: PBMCs. The receptor source for this set is a donor between 10 and 29 years old with latent tuberculosis or without tuberculosis infection. Some clones in this sample may be carry-over from other donors' samples.

This clone was detected once. This rearrangement joins TRBV5-6 to TRBJ2-1; 14 nucleotides match TRBD2. The germline V gene has CDR1 SGHDT and CDR2 YYEEEE. The CDR3 has 16 residues. The J segment lost 9 bases and the V segment lost 3 bases, leaving 8 bases of the junction unmatched. As DNA, the CDR3 is TGTGCCAGCAGCTCCGGGACTAGCGGGAGTTTAGGTGAGCAGTTCTTC. Its protein product is CASSSGTSGSLGEQFF.

The chain carries TRBV30 and TRBJ1-3; D might be TRBD1 (5 bases). This CDR3 is 14 amino acids long. CDR1 GTSNPN and CDR2 SVGIG come from the germline V gene (reference sequence). Trimming cost V 2 bases and J 1 base, with 9 bases left between them. The CDR3 protein is CAWSQGGSGNTIYF. The DNA of the CDR3 is TGTGCCTGGAGTCAGGGAGGATCTGGAAACACCATATATTTT.

The rearrangement uses TRBV29-1 and TRBJ1-1; no reliable D call. Trimming removed 4 bases from V and 3 bases from J, with 6 bases in between. CDR1 SQVTM and CDR2 ANQGSEA come from the germline V gene. The CDR3 runs 11 residues. The CDR3 coding sequence is TGCAGCGTTGGCCCAGACACTGAAGCTTTCTTT. Protein sequence: CSVGPDTEAFF.

The chain is built from TRBV7-9 and TRBJ2-5; 7 bases agree with TRBD1. V dropped 3 bases and J dropped 5; count of bases not matched to a gene: 6. Germline V gene lookup returns CDR1 SEHNR and CDR2 FQNEAQ (reference sequence). There are 14 residues in the CDR3. The CDR3 is CASSLAGGRETQYF. As DNA, the CDR3 is TGTGCCAGCAGCTTGGCAGGGGGACGGGAGACCCAGTACTTC.

This clone was observed a single time. The V call is TRBV4-3, the J call TRBJ2-5; 7 nucleotides agree with TRBD2. Germline V gene lookup returns CDR1 LGHNA and CDR2 YSLEER. The V gene end was trimmed by 1 base and the J gene end by 0 bases; junction bases not matched to a gene: 2. The CDR3 runs 15 residues. CDR3 DNA sequence: TGCGCCAGCAGCCAAGGAGCGGGGAACCAAGAGACCCAGTACTTC. Its translation: CASSQGAGNQETQYF.

The J gene is TRBJ1-2, the V gene TRBV29-1; a possible D gene is TRBD1 (5 bases). This CDR3 is 16 amino acids long. V lost 5 bases, J lost 5 bases, and 24 bases lay in between. The germline V gene encodes CDR1 SQVTM and CDR2 ANQGSEA. CDR3 DNA sequence: TGCAGCGTTAAGGGGTATTTCGGACAACTTGATTATGGCTACACCTTC. Residues: CSVKGYFGQLDYGYTF.

V usage is TRBV6-1 and J usage is TRBJ2-5; D is perhaps TRBD1 (5 bases). CDR3 length: 15 amino acids. V shed 1 base and J shed 1 base, with 10 bases lying between them. CDR1 is MNHNS and CDR2 is SASEGT in the germline V gene. CDR3 in amino acids: CASSEDRGVQETQYF. In nucleotides, the CDR3 is TGTGCCAGCAGTGAAGATAGGGGCGTCCAAGAGACCCAGTACTTC.

This chain joins TRBV5-4 and TRBJ2-7; TRBD1 matches 10 bases. CDR1 is SGHNT, CDR2 YYREEE, per germline (reference sequence). With V trimmed by 2 bases and J by 3 bases, 5 bases remained unmatched. CDR3 length equals 15 residues. The CDR3 protein is CASSFPGQGVYEQYF. In DNA form, the CDR3 reads TGTGCCAGCAGCTTCCCAGGACAGGGGGTCTACGAGCAGTACTTC.

The J gene is TRBJ2-5, the V gene TRBV4-2, with 8 positions matching TRBD2. This CDR3 is built from 18 residues. Germline V gene lookup returns CDR1 LGHNA and CDR2 YNFKEQ. After removal of 0 bases from V and 3 bases from J, the junction contained 12 bases not matched to a gene. The CDR3 spells CASSQESAGGFVEETQYF. CDR3 in DNA: TGTGCCAGCAGCCAAGAATCGGCGGGAGGCTTTGTCGAAGAGACCCAGTACTTC.

This chain joins TRBV6-5 and TRBJ2-7; 12 bases line up with TRBD2. CDR1 is MNHEY, CDR2 SVGAGI, per germline. V gave up 6 bases and J gave up 3 bases; unmatched junction bases: 3. The CDR3 is 14 residues long. The CDR3 reads CASSPGLAGYEQYF. The CDR3 DNA sequence: TGTGCCAGCAGCCCGGGACTAGCGGGCTACGAGCAGTACTTC.